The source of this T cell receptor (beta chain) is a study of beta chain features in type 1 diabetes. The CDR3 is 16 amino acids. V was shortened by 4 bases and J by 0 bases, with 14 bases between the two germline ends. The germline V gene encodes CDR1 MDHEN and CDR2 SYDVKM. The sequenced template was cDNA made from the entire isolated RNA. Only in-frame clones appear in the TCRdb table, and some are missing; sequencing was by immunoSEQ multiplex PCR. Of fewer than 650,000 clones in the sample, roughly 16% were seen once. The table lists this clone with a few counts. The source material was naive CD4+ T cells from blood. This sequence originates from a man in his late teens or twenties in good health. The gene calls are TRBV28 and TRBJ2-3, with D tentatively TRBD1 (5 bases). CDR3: CASSSWTSDSTDTQYF. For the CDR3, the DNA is TGTGCCAGCAGTTCTTGGACAAGCGATAGCACAGATACGCAGTATTTT.